The next 19 T cell receptor beta chains were all read from a single sample in a study of blood T cell repertoires in COVID-19. Clones were read by immunoSEQ multiplex PCR, and TCRdb kept only the in-frame ones, dropping some. The table records about 310,000 clones, around 89% of them present only once. The sequenced sample consisted of PBMCs or T cells enriched from blood (not recorded which). All receptors derive from a woman aged 40 to 50 who had recovered from COVID-19.

The chain links TRBV28 to TRBJ2-3; TRBD2 matches at 10 bases. With 4 bases clipped from V and 1 base from J, the junction kept 2 bases outside the gene matches. Germline V CDR1 and CDR2: MDHEN, SYDVKM. The CDR3 is made up of 15 amino acids. CDR3 protein: CASSSGTSGTDTQYF. The CDR3 DNA is TGTGCCAGCAGTTCCGGGACTAGCGGCACAGATACGCAGTATTTT.

The chain joins TRBV29-1 to TRBJ2-2; D is perhaps TRBD1 (6 bases). CDR3 length: 13 amino acids. CDR1 is SQVTM and CDR2 is ANQGSEA in the germline V gene. V was pared by 6 bases and J by 0 bases, with 8 bases between. CDR3 amino acids: CSVRTANTGELFF. The CDR3 DNA reads TGCAGCGTGCGGACAGCGAACACCGGGGAGCTGTTTTTT.

The chain recombines TRBV5-1 with TRBJ1-4; D perhaps matches TRBD1 (5 bases). With 4 bases removed from V and 5 bases from J, the gap between germline ends came to 15 bases. The CDR3 is 15 amino acids. Germline CDR1 reads SGHRS; CDR2 reads YFSETQ. CDR3 sequence: CASSPNVQGNEKLFF. DNA of the CDR3: TGCGCCAGCAGCCCCAACGTTCAGGGAAATGAAAAACTGTTTTTT.

Concerning this clone: Other DNA sequences in the sample encode the same CDR3. The J gene is TRBJ1-1, the V gene TRBV29-1; TRBD1 agrees at 7 bases. With V trimmed by 2 bases and J by 4 bases, 1 base remained unmatched. The CDR3 is 12 residues long. CDR1 and CDR2 (germline): SQVTM, ANQGSEA. The CDR3 region is CSVEKGATEAFF. In DNA, the CDR3 is TGCAGCGTTGAAAAGGGGGCCACTGAAGCTTTCTTT.

This chain connects TRBV3-1 (or the pseudogene TRBV3-2) to TRBJ1-3; TRBD1 might be the D (5 bases). CDR1 LGHDT and CDR2 YNNKEL come from the germline V gene (reference sequence). The CDR3 spans 15 residues. V was pared by 1 base and J by 0 bases, with 7 bases between. CDR3 bases: TGTGCCAGCAGCCAAGGCAGGGTCTCTGGAAACACCATATATTTT. Protein sequence: CASSQGRVSGNTIYF.

The chain joins TRBV9 to TRBJ2-1; maybe TRBD2 (5 bases). Per the germline V gene, CDR1 is SGDLS and CDR2 is YYNGEE. V was trimmed by 4 bases and J by 6 bases, leaving 20 bases between them. This CDR3 is built from 16 residues. CDR3 in DNA: TGTGCCAGCAGCACGCCGGTGGGTAGCGTCATCAATGAGCAGTTCTTC. This gives the protein CASSTPVGSVINEQFF.

V gene TRBV28 combines with J gene TRBJ1-3; maybe TRBD1 (5 bases). The ends were cut back, 5 bases at V and 2 bases at J, with 10 bases in the middle. The CDR3 extends over 14 amino acids. Germline V lookup: CDR1 MDHEN, CDR2 SYDVKM. CDR3 sequence reads: CASSLDSPGNTIYF. CDR3 DNA sequence: TGTGCCAGCAGTCTCGACAGTCCTGGAAACACCATATATTTT.

The J gene is TRBJ2-7, the V gene TRBV25-1; possible D gene TRBD2, 6 bases. Trimming took 8 bases from V and 1 from J, leaving 12 bases between them. Germline values: CDR1 MGHDK, CDR2 SYGVNS. This CDR3 is built from 13 residues. Here the CDR3 reads CASGTDVSYEQYF. The CDR3 nucleotides are TGTGCCAGCGGGACTGACGTATCCTACGAGCAGTACTTC.

V gene TRBV18 combines with J gene TRBJ2-1, with 11 bases aligning to TRBD2. The junction had 3 bases not matched to a gene; V was cut back by 0 bases and J by 5 bases. Germline V gives CDR1 KGHSH, CDR2 LQKENI. This CDR3 comprises 16 residues. The DNA of the CDR3 is TGTGCCAGCTCACCACCTCTAGCGGGGGGACACAATGAGCAGTTCTTC. It encodes CASSPPLAGGHNEQFF.

This clone is a singleton in its sample. This chain uses TRBV4-2 with TRBJ2-1; D perhaps matches TRBD2 (6 bases). Germline CDR1 LGHNA, CDR2 YNFKEQ. V lost 0 bases to trimming and J lost 0 bases, with 12 bases between them. The CDR3 runs 17 residues. CDR3 in amino acids: CASSQDPAGSSYNEQFF. CDR3 bases: TGTGCCAGCAGCCAAGACCCTGCCGGGAGCTCCTACAATGAGCAGTTCTTC.

The rearrangement joins TRBV4-2 to TRBJ1-5, with a possible D match to TRBD1 (5 bases). Trimming removed 0 bases at V and 2 bases at J, with 23 bases between. The CDR3 sequence is 20 residues long. Germline V gene data show CDR1 as LGHNA and CDR2 as YNFKEQ. The CDR3 region has the DNA TGTGCCAGCAGCCAAGAAGCTGCATCCCCGGGGGTCTCGGGCAATCAGCCCCAGCATTTT. This gives the protein CASSQEAASPGVSGNQPQHF.

The chain combines TRBV6-5 with TRBJ1-1; D remains ambiguous. CDR1 and CDR2 from the germline V gene are MNHEY and SVGAGI. CDR3 length: 15 residues. V dropped 4 bases and J dropped 1 base, with 13 bases sitting between them. The DNA of the CDR3 is TGTGCCAGCAGTTGGTCCACCGGGAGGAACACTGAAGCTTTCTTT. As protein: CASSWSTGRNTEAFF.

This clone was seen only once. The chain has TRBV19 and TRBJ2-1, with D possibly TRBD1 on 6 matching bases. V lost 2 bases to trimming and J lost 5 bases, with 10 bases between them. The CDR3 runs to 14 residues. The germline CDR1 and CDR2 sequences are LNHDA and SQIVND (reference sequence). The DNA for the CDR3 is TGTGCCAGTAGTATACAGGGGAGCCACAATGAGCAGTTCTTC. Amino acids: CASSIQGSHNEQFF.

This chain connects TRBV30 to TRBJ1-4, with 7 bases fitting TRBD1. This CDR3 spans 14 amino acids. V shed 1 base and J 4 bases; nucleotides not matched to a gene: 3. Germline assignment: CDR1 GTSNPN and CDR2 SVGIG (reference sequence). This CDR3 reads CAWSETGLNEKLFF. The CDR3 bases are TGTGCCTGGAGTGAGACAGGGCTTAATGAAAAACTGTTTTTT.

The J gene is TRBJ2-3, the V gene TRBV5-1, with 9 bases identical to TRBD2. The germline gives CDR1 SGHRS, CDR2 YFSETQ. V was clipped by 3 bases and J by 3 bases; unmatched bases: 11. The CDR3 runs to 17 residues. CDR3 DNA: TGCGCCAGCAGCTGGTCGAGCGGGGGGCGTGTGACAGATACGCAGTATTTT. Protein product: CASSWSSGGRVTDTQYF.

The chain is built from TRBV4-3 and TRBJ2-7; D gene uncertain. V lost 0 bases to trimming and J lost 6 bases, with 15 bases between them. The CDR3 spans 15 residues. The germline CDR1 and CDR2 sequences are LGHNA and YSLEER. Here the CDR3 reads CASSQDWQVSVEQYF. Here the CDR3 DNA reads TGCGCCAGCAGCCAAGATTGGCAGGTCTCGGTCGAGCAGTACTTC.

The chain employs TRBV15 and TRBJ1-5, with D unresolved. The CDR3 runs to 14 residues. CDR1 is LNHNV and CDR2 is YYDKDF in the germline V gene (reference sequence). Between the trimmed V and J ends, which lost 1 base and 10 bases, there was a span of 14 bases. The CDR3 region is CATSRGRLTEPQHF. CDR3 sequence (DNA): TGTGCCACCAGCAGAGGTAGACTGACGGAACCCCAGCATTTT.

The J gene is TRBJ2-5, the V gene TRBV19, with D perhaps TRBD1 (6 bases). V shed 1 base and J shed 4 bases, with 10 bases lying between them. The CDR3 covers 14 residues. Germline loops: CDR1 LNHDA, CDR2 SQIVND (reference sequence). The CDR3 is CASSIGQVGETQYF. For the CDR3, the DNA is TGTGCCAGTAGTATAGGACAGGTCGGAGAGACCCAGTACTTC. Looking up the rest from reference TRBV19 and TRBJ2-5 gives the full variable domain: DGGITQSPKYLFRKEGQNVTLSCEQNLNHDAMYWYRQDPGQGLRLIYYSQIVNDFQKGDIAEGYSVSREKKESFPLTVTSAQKNPTAFYLCASSIGQVGETQYFGPGTRLLVL.

This sequence joins TRBV24-1 and TRBJ1-5; D is perhaps TRBD1 (5 bases). Germline CDR1 reads KGHDR; CDR2 reads SFDVKD. The V end lost 3 bases, the J end lost 5 bases, and 7 bases lay between the germline ends. The CDR3 spans 13 residues. The CDR3 reads CATSDRGYQPQHF. The CDR3 DNA reads as TGTGCCACCAGTGATAGGGGTTATCAGCCCCAGCATTTT.